The next 22 T cell receptor beta chains were all read from a single sample in a study of blood T cells in healthy people across ages. Sample-barcoded 5' priming and a J-beta primer mix drove a second PCR of roughly 6 to 12 cycles. From the 5' RACE reads, TCRdb called clonotypes with MiXCR, one entry per CDR3 protein. The table records hundreds of thousands of distinct CDR3 sequences, 20% to 25% of them present only once. The sample was also reused in another study, on T cells of mothers and their children.

The source material was blood. The receptor source for this set is a boy younger than 18 in good health.

This clonotype was detected ten times or more. The chain uses TRBV5-1 and TRBJ2-2; the D gene is possibly TRBD2 (7 bases). The germline CDR1 and CDR2 sequences are SGHRS and YFSETQ. This CDR3 spans 15 amino acids. V was clipped by 2 bases and J by 0 bases, with 8 bases between them. CDR3 region: CASSLGGANTGELFF. The CDR3 coding sequence is TGCGCCAGCAGCTTAGGGGGGGCGAACACCGGGGAGCTGTTTTTT.

The CDR3 DNA reads TGTGCCAGCAGCCCACAACCGGGCACTTGGAATGAGCAGTTCTTC. Translation gives CASSPQPGTWNEQFF. The chain employs TRBV7-2 and TRBJ2-1; no clear D. This CDR3 is 15 amino acids long. Per the germline V gene, CDR1 is SGHTA and CDR2 is FQGNSA. Trimming stripped 5 bases from V and 7 bases from J, with 18 bases between.

V usage is TRBV18 and J usage is TRBJ1-2; D is ambiguous. The V and J ends lost 3 bases and 2 bases respectively, with 13 bases between them. The germline V gene has CDR1 KGHSH and CDR2 LQKENI. The CDR3 runs to 15 residues. In DNA, the CDR3 is TGTGCCAGCTCACCGGGGTTCGGATTGAACTATGGCTACACCTTC. This sequence encodes CASSPGFGLNYGYTF. Looking up the rest from reference TRBV18 and TRBJ1-2 gives the full variable domain: NAGVMQNPRHLVRRRGQEARLRCSPMKGHSHVYWYRQLPEEGLKFMVYLQKENIIDESGMPKERFSAEFPKEGPSILRIQQVVRGDSAAYFCASSPGFGLNYGYTFGSGTRLTVV.

The V and J genes are TRBV28 and TRBJ1-6; 8 nucleotides agree with TRBD1. V shed 1 base and J 7 bases; nucleotides not matched to a gene: 3. The germline CDR1 and CDR2 sequences are MDHEN and SYDVKM. The CDR3 sequence is 15 residues long. The CDR3 DNA reads as TGTGCCAGCAGTTTATCCCGGACAGGGAATTCACCCCTCCACTTT. Its translation is CASSLSRTGNSPLHF.

V usage is TRBV28 and J usage is TRBJ2-7, with D possibly being TRBD1 or TRBD2 (5 bases each). Germline V gene data show CDR1 as MDHEN and CDR2 as SYDVKM. The CDR3 consists of 14 residues. V dropped 6 bases and J dropped 3 bases, with 15 bases sitting between them. CDR3 amino acids: CASSPGTVIYEQYF. In DNA form, the CDR3 reads TGTGCCAGCAGCCCCGGGACCGTTATCTACGAGCAGTACTTC.

This clonotype came up a few times. This chain joins TRBV10-3 and TRBJ2-5; perhaps TRBD2 as D (5 bases). Germline values: CDR1 ENHRY, CDR2 SYGVKD. Trimming took 6 bases from V and 5 from J, leaving 19 bases between them. This CDR3 has 15 residues. The DNA of the CDR3 is TGTGCCATCAGAGAGACACCCCTCGGGGAGGAGACCCAGTACTTC. It yields the protein CAIRETPLGEETQYF.

The sample holds a few counts of this clonotype. V usage is TRBV12-3 or TRBV12-4 and J usage is TRBJ2-2; the match to TRBD1 covers 10 bases. This CDR3 has 13 amino acids. The V segment lost 10 bases and the J segment 6 bases; nucleotides outside the gene matches: 5. The CDR3 region has the DNA TGTGCCACACCGGGACAGGGGTCCGGGGAGCTGTTTTTT. Translation: CATPGQGSGELFF.

This clonotype has just a few counts. The chain uses TRBV7-9 and TRBJ1-1; perhaps TRBD1 as D (6 bases). In germline, CDR1 is SEHNR, CDR2 FQNEAQ (reference sequence). V lost 7 bases, J lost 6 bases, and 9 bases lay in between. The CDR3 is 11 amino acids. CDR3 DNA sequence: TGTGCCAGCATGGGGGCGGCTGAAGCTTTCTTT. The encoded protein is CASMGAAEAFF. The entire variable domain, with the rest obtained from reference TRBV7-9 and TRBJ1-1, is as follows: DTGVSQNPRHKITKRGQNVTFRCDPISEHNRLYWYRQTLGQGPEFLTYFQNEAQLEKSRLLSDRFSAERPKGSFSTLEIQRTEQGDSAMYLCASMGAAEAFFGQGTRLTVV.

The gene calls are TRBV7-2 and TRBJ2-3; D is uncertain. Trimming left V 7 bases short and J 3 bases short, with 14 bases between. There are 14 residues in the CDR3. The germline V gene has CDR1 SGHTA and CDR2 FQGNSA. CDR3 nucleotide sequence: TGTGCCAGCAACACGCCCGGCACTACAGATACGCAGTATTTT. Translation: CASNTPGTTDTQYF.

The chain employs TRBV7-9 and TRBJ2-7; TRBD1 might be the D (6 bases). The J call could be wrong; TRBJ2-5 is a better fit for the DNA end. This CDR3 comprises 16 residues. Germline CDR1 SEHNR, CDR2 FQNEAQ (reference sequence). CDR3 in amino acids: CASNFLSRDNEETQYF. CDR3 sequence (DNA): TGTGCCAGCAATTTCTTAAGCCGGGACAACGAAGAGACCCAGTACTTC.

The chain couples TRBV4-3 to TRBJ2-1, with TRBD1 identical over 7 bases. V shed 4 bases, J shed 3 bases, and the junction held 6 bases outside the gene matches. The CDR3 runs 15 residues. In germline, CDR1 is LGHNA, CDR2 YSLEER. The CDR3 bases are TGCGCCAGCAGCCGCGAAGCAGGGGGCTACAATGAGCAGTTCTTC. Amino acid sequence: CASSREAGGYNEQFF.

The V and J genes are TRBV28 and TRBJ2-7; 8 bases agree with TRBD1. The CDR3 sequence is 16 residues long. Germline values: CDR1 MDHEN, CDR2 SYDVKM. V shed 3 bases, J shed 4 bases, and the junction held 11 bases outside the gene matches. The CDR3 spells CASSFDQRQGRYEQYF. CDR3 sequence (DNA): TGTGCCAGCAGTTTCGATCAGAGACAGGGGAGATACGAGCAGTACTTC.

The chain links TRBV12-5 to TRBJ2-4; 10 bases line up with TRBD1. Germline loops: CDR1 LGHNT, CDR2 FRNRAP. The CDR3 has 17 residues. The J segment lost 5 bases and the V segment lost 5 bases, leaving 12 bases of the junction unmatched. CDR3 in amino acids: CASGPGTGVLAENIQYF. In DNA form, the CDR3 reads TGTGCTAGTGGTCCCGGGACAGGGGTCCTTGCTGAAAACATTCAGTACTTC.

CDR3 nucleotide sequence: TGCGCCAGCAGCTCCGTACTAGCGGCCCATGAGCAGTTCTTC. Its translation: CASSSVLAAHEQFF. The genes are TRBV5-1 and TRBJ2-1; TRBD2 agrees at 8 bases. V trimming: 3 bases; J trimming: 8 bases; junction bases outside the gene matches: 7. The CDR3 sequence is 14 residues long. Germline V CDR1 and CDR2: SGHRS, YFSETQ. Together with reference TRBV5-1 and TRBJ2-1, the CDR3 gives the full variable domain: KAGVTQTPRYLIKTRGQQVTLSCSPISGHRSVSWYQQTPGQGLQFLFEYFSETQRNKGNFPGRFSGRQFSNSRSEMNVSTLELGDSALYLCASSSVLAAHEQFFGPGTRLTVL.

The chain uses TRBV25-1 and TRBJ2-5; D gene uncertain. The CDR3 contains 14 residues. V was cut by 5 bases and J by 5 bases, with 15 bases left in between. Germline CDR1 reads MGHDK; CDR2 reads SYGVNS. CDR3 region: CASSLLPIGETQYF. CDR3 coding DNA: TGTGCCAGCAGTTTACTCCCGATAGGGGAGACCCAGTACTTC.

The V gene is TRBV6-5, the J gene TRBJ1-4; D gene ambiguous. V was pared by 0 bases and J by 5 bases, with 10 bases between. The V gene's germline CDR1 is MNHEY and CDR2 SVGAGI. The CDR3 contains 15 residues. The CDR3 region has the DNA TGTGCCAGCAGTTACTCGGTGTTGTCCAATGAAAAACTGTTTTTT. It codes for CASSYSVLSNEKLFF.

CDR3 nucleotides: TGTGCCAGCAGTTACCGGCGAAACACCGGGGAGCTGTTTTTT. It translates to CASSYRRNTGELFF. The chain uses TRBV6-5 and TRBJ2-2; D remains ambiguous. The germline CDR1 and CDR2 sequences are MNHEY and SVGAGI. There are 14 residues in the CDR3. V lost 2 bases and J 2 bases, leaving 6 bases between the germline ends.

This clonotype was observed a few times. This sequence joins TRBV25-1 and TRBJ1-2; TRBD1 might be the D (6 bases). The ends were cut back, 8 bases at V and 8 bases at J, with 21 bases in the middle. From germline, CDR1 is MGHDK and CDR2 SYGVNS. This CDR3 comprises 14 residues. The CDR3 bases are TGTGCCAGCGGGGGAGCTACACAGGGTCGAGGCTACACCTTC. Translated: CASGGATQGRGYTF.

This clonotype was picked up a small number of times. The chain combines TRBV7-8 with TRBJ1-2, with TRBD1 identical over 8 bases. Germline CDR1 SGHVS, CDR2 FQNEAQ. Trimming at V came to 4 bases and at J to 5 bases, leaving 9 bases not matched to a gene. This CDR3 has 15 amino acids. DNA of the CDR3: TGTGCCAGCAGCTCTGCAACAGGGGGAGGTTATGGCTACACCTTC. Protein product: CASSSATGGGYGYTF.

The chain joins TRBV9 to TRBJ2-1; possibly TRBD2 for D (7 bases). This CDR3 has 15 amino acids. Trimming shortened V by 0 bases and J by 5 bases, and 12 bases separated the two germline ends. The germline V gene encodes CDR1 SGDLS and CDR2 YYNGEE. The CDR3 DNA follows: TGTGCCAGCAGCGTAGGAGGCGGGGGCCACAATGAGCAGTTCTTC. This codes for CASSVGGGGHNEQFF. The full variable domain, with the rest looked up from reference TRBV9 and TRBJ2-1, is DSGVTQTPKHLITATGQRVTLRCSPRSGDLSVYWYQQSLDQGLQFLIQYYNGEERAKGNILERFSAQQFPDLHSELNLSSLELGDSALYFCASSVGGGGHNEQFFGPGTRLTVL.

This clonotype has at least ten counts. The chain combines TRBV7-9 with TRBJ1-2, with D unresolved. The V gene lost 8 bases and the J gene lost 3 bases, with 13 bases spanning the gap. Germline CDR1 and CDR2: SEHNR and FQNEAQ (reference sequence). The CDR3 has 13 amino acids. The CDR3 coding sequence is TGTGCCAGCTCCGGACGGATAGACTATGGCTACACCTTC. This sequence encodes CASSGRIDYGYTF.

This clonotype has just a few counts. The chain recombines TRBV27 with TRBJ2-2; 8 bases are a match to TRBD2. J lost 3 bases, V lost 3 bases, and 3 bases had no gene match. CDR1 MNHEY and CDR2 SMNVEV come from the germline V gene (reference sequence). The CDR3 is made up of 15 amino acids. The CDR3 sequence is CASSLGLEYTGELFF. DNA for the CDR3: TGTGCCAGCAGTTTGGGACTAGAATACACCGGGGAGCTGTTTTTT.